This TCR beta chain is drawn from a study of naive and memory T cell subsets. Whole-study findings and limits: Over 95% of naive TCR sequences appeared only once after error correction, unlike memory subsets. Naive repertoires, especially CD8, held a few larger clonotypes, possibly memory cells re-expressing CD45RA.

An equimolar mix of two oligonucleotides served as the beta constant-region primer for TRBC1 and TRBC2. The ligated cDNA underwent four PCR rounds using SP2 and nested alpha and beta constant-region primers. TCRdb reanalysed the UMI-ligation and nested PCR reads using MiXCR and keeps one entry per CDR3 protein. The sample holds roughly 80,000 distinct CDR3 sequences, approximately 10% seen once. From the second PCR step, alpha and beta chains were amplified apart. Four subsets defined by CD45RA and CD27 were sorted after CD3, CD4, CD8 and live/dead staining. Trimming took 5 bases from V and 0 from J, leaving 17 bases between them. This CDR3 contains 17 residues. CDR1 SEHNR and CDR2 FQNEAQ come from the germline V gene (reference sequence). This clonotype was detected only a few times. Its specificity is not known.

The source material was naive CD8+ T cells from blood. This chain links TRBV7-9 with TRBJ1-5; maybe TRBD1 (5 bases). The clonotype originates from a human donor in good health. The CDR3 nucleotides are TGTGCCAGCAGCGAGGGGACCGACCTCTATAGCAATCAGCCCCAGCATTTT. This encodes CASSEGTDLYSNQPQHF.